Listed below are T cell receptor beta chains from one sample, sequenced in a study of OX40 agonist ivuxolimab in advanced cancers. This table comes from immunoSEQ multiplex PCR, and its TCRdb copy is limited to in-frame clones, with some not included. The sample includes about 100,000 clones, about nine tenths of them seen just once. The source material was CD4+ or CD8+ T cells sorted from blood, sampled in a trial of the OX40 agonist ivuxolimab. These TCRs come from an adult with an advanced solid tumor such as melanoma, head and neck, liver or kidney cancer. Both conserved end residues are part of each CDR3. The order of the fields is D gene, J gene, clone size, CDR3 length, V gene, CDR3 protein, CDR3 DNA. The D gene is left open where the match is weak. Some rows have no size entry. The others give once, few or many, or a class for an expanded clone.

d_call: -
j_call: TRBJ1-2
clone_size: -
cdr3_length: 12
v_call: TRBV7-2
cdr3_aa: CASSLANYGYTF
cdr3_nt: TGTGCCAGCAGCTTAGCCAACTATGGCTACACCTTC

d_call: TRBD2
j_call: TRBJ2-1
clone_size: -
cdr3_length: 15
v_call: TRBV11-2
cdr3_aa: CASRFPGGTNNEQFF
cdr3_nt: TGTGCCAGCAGATTCCCGGGAGGGACTAACAATGAGCAGTTCTTC

d_call: TRBD1
j_call: TRBJ2-7
clone_size: -
cdr3_length: 19
v_call: TRBV2
cdr3_aa: CASAGGAGTGGKFPYEQYF
cdr3_nt: TGTGCCAGCGCGGGAGGAGCCGGGACAGGGGGCAAGTTCCCCTACGAGCAGTACTTC

d_call: TRBD1
j_call: TRBJ1-5
clone_size: -
cdr3_length: 16
v_call: TRBV19
cdr3_aa: CASTSIGTGSNQPQHF
cdr3_nt: TGTGCCAGTACCTCCATCGGGACAGGGAGCAATCAGCCCCAGCATTTT

d_call: -
j_call: TRBJ2-1
clone_size: -
cdr3_length: 14
v_call: TRBV2
cdr3_aa: CASRVDNPYNEQFF
cdr3_nt: TGTGCCAGCAGGGTAGACAACCCGTACAATGAGCAGTTCTTC

d_call: TRBD1
j_call: TRBJ2-5
clone_size: -
cdr3_length: 16
v_call: TRBV19
cdr3_aa: CASSSHPGTGEETQYF
cdr3_nt: TGTGCCAGTAGTTCTCACCCCGGGACAGGGGAAGAGACCCAGTACTTC

d_call: TRBD2
j_call: TRBJ2-1
clone_size: -
cdr3_length: 15
v_call: TRBV6-5
cdr3_aa: CASRLAVSSYNEQFF
cdr3_nt: TGTGCCAGCAGACTAGCGGTGAGCTCCTACAATGAGCAGTTCTTC

d_call: -
j_call: TRBJ1-4
clone_size: -
cdr3_length: 17
v_call: TRBV4-1
cdr3_aa: CASSQGGSTATNEKLFF
cdr3_nt: TGCGCCAGCAGCCAAGGAGGGTCCACCGCAACTAATGAAAAACTGTTTTTT

d_call: -
j_call: TRBJ2-5
clone_size: -
cdr3_length: 14
v_call: TRBV5-1
cdr3_aa: CASSLGTGRETQYF
cdr3_nt: TGCGCCAGCAGCTTGGGGACGGGGCGAGAGACCCAGTACTTC

d_call: -
j_call: TRBJ2-7
clone_size: -
cdr3_length: 17
v_call: TRBV14
cdr3_aa: CASSHLVRQVQSYEQYF
cdr3_nt: TGTGCCAGCAGCCACCTGGTACGACAGGTCCAATCCTACGAGCAGTACTTC

d_call: TRBD1
j_call: TRBJ1-5
clone_size: -
cdr3_length: 13
v_call: TRBV6-1
cdr3_aa: CASSKTGLQPQHF
cdr3_nt: TGTGCCAGCAGTAAGACAGGGTTACAGCCCCAGCATTTT

d_call: -
j_call: TRBJ2-5
clone_size: -
cdr3_length: 11
v_call: TRBV13
cdr3_aa: CASSFRETQYF
cdr3_nt: TGTGCCAGCAGCTTTCGGGAGACCCAGTACTTC

d_call: TRBD2
j_call: TRBJ2-1
clone_size: -
cdr3_length: 14
v_call: TRBV7-8
cdr3_aa: CASSPASSSGTQFF
cdr3_nt: TGTGCCAGCAGCCCCGCCAGTTCTAGCGGGACGCAGTTCTTC

d_call: -
j_call: TRBJ2-7
clone_size: -
cdr3_length: 17
v_call: TRBV11-2
cdr3_aa: CASSLEGRASTPYEQYF
cdr3_nt: TGTGCCAGCAGCTTAGAGGGCAGGGCCTCAACACCCTACGAGCAGTACTTC

d_call: TRBD2
j_call: TRBJ2-5
clone_size: -
cdr3_length: 16
v_call: TRBV18
cdr3_aa: CASTASIAGGLETQYF
cdr3_nt: TGTGCCAGCACCGCCTCGATAGCGGGAGGGTTAGAGACCCAGTACTTC

d_call: -
j_call: TRBJ2-3
clone_size: -
cdr3_length: 13
v_call: TRBV5-5
cdr3_aa: CASRFRGIDTQYF
cdr3_nt: TGTGCCAGCAGATTTCGCGGGATAGATACGCAGTATTTT

d_call: -
j_call: TRBJ2-5
clone_size: -
cdr3_length: 13
v_call: TRBV28
cdr3_aa: CASSLGRIETQYF
cdr3_nt: TGTGCCAGCAGTTTGGGGAGAATAGAGACCCAGTACTTC

d_call: -
j_call: TRBJ1-2
clone_size: -
cdr3_length: 13
v_call: TRBV2
cdr3_aa: CASSPPGTGGYTF
cdr3_nt: TGTGCCAGCAGTCCCCCGGGGACGGGAGGCTACACCTTC

d_call: -
j_call: TRBJ2-1
clone_size: -
cdr3_length: 14
v_call: TRBV7-9
cdr3_aa: CASSLTDDYNEQFF
cdr3_nt: TGTGCCAGCAGCTTAACGGATGACTACAATGAGCAGTTCTTC

d_call: -
j_call: TRBJ2-7
clone_size: -
cdr3_length: 16
v_call: TRBV10-2
cdr3_aa: CASSVGIRERSYEQYF
cdr3_nt: TGCGCCAGCAGTGTAGGGATCCGGGAGAGGTCCTACGAGCAGTACTTC

d_call: -
j_call: TRBJ1-2
clone_size: -
cdr3_length: 15
v_call: TRBV4-1
cdr3_aa: CASSQERGRNYGYTF
cdr3_nt: TGCGCCAGCAGCCAAGAACGGGGACGGAACTATGGCTACACCTTC

d_call: TRBD2
j_call: TRBJ2-1
clone_size: -
cdr3_length: 16
v_call: TRBV7-2
cdr3_aa: CASSSTIAGGVNEQFF
cdr3_nt: TGTGCCAGCAGCTCGACTATAGCGGGAGGGGTCAATGAGCAGTTCTTC

d_call: -
j_call: TRBJ2-5
clone_size: -
cdr3_length: 13
v_call: TRBV15
cdr3_aa: CATSSYLGETQYF
cdr3_nt: TGTGCCACCAGCAGTTACCTGGGAGAGACCCAGTACTTC

d_call: -
j_call: TRBJ2-5
clone_size: -
cdr3_length: 12
v_call: TRBV7-9
cdr3_aa: CASSLVGETQYF
cdr3_nt: TGTGCCAGCAGCTTAGTCGGAGAGACCCAGTACTTC

d_call: TRBD2
j_call: TRBJ2-2
clone_size: once
cdr3_length: 15
v_call: TRBV5-1
cdr3_aa: CASSLRTSDTGELFF
cdr3_nt: TGCGCCAGCAGCCTCCGGACTAGCGACACCGGGGAGCTGTTTTTT

d_call: -
j_call: TRBJ2-3
clone_size: -
cdr3_length: 13
v_call: TRBV10-3
cdr3_aa: CAISTGMSDTQYF
cdr3_nt: TGTGCCATCAGCACAGGGATGTCAGATACGCAGTATTTT

d_call: TRBD2
j_call: TRBJ2-3
clone_size: -
cdr3_length: 14
v_call: TRBV4-2
cdr3_aa: CASSGGTSGDTQYF
cdr3_nt: TGTGCCAGCAGCGGGGGGACTAGTGGAGATACGCAGTATTTT

d_call: TRBD1
j_call: TRBJ1-3
clone_size: -
cdr3_length: 16
v_call: TRBV28
cdr3_aa: CASSPPGTGNGNTIYF
cdr3_nt: TGTGCCAGCAGTCCCCCCGGGACAGGGAATGGAAACACCATATATTTT

d_call: TRBD2
j_call: TRBJ2-1
clone_size: -
cdr3_length: 15
v_call: TRBV5-1
cdr3_aa: CASRQLAGQYNEQFF
cdr3_nt: TGCGCCAGCAGGCAACTAGCGGGACAATACAATGAGCAGTTCTTC

d_call: TRBD1
j_call: TRBJ1-2
clone_size: -
cdr3_length: 15
v_call: TRBV9
cdr3_aa: CASSVTGTGIHGYTF
cdr3_nt: TGTGCCAGCAGCGTCACCGGGACAGGGATCCATGGCTACACCTTC

d_call: -
j_call: TRBJ2-3
clone_size: -
cdr3_length: 14
v_call: TRBV7-2
cdr3_aa: CASSLAGGTDTQYF
cdr3_nt: TGTGCCAGCAGCTTAGCGGGGGGCACAGATACGCAGTATTTT

d_call: -
j_call: TRBJ2-6
clone_size: -
cdr3_length: 18
v_call: TRBV25-1
cdr3_aa: CASSDPTQRGPGANVLTF
cdr3_nt: TGTGCCAGCAGTGACCCTACCCAGCGCGGTCCAGGGGCCAACGTCCTGACTTTC

d_call: TRBD1
j_call: TRBJ1-2
clone_size: -
cdr3_length: 14
v_call: TRBV28
cdr3_aa: CASSPGQGAGGYTF
cdr3_nt: TGTGCCAGCAGTCCTGGACAGGGGGCTGGTGGCTACACCTTC

d_call: -
j_call: TRBJ2-2
clone_size: -
cdr3_length: 17
v_call: TRBV7-9
cdr3_aa: CASSFGRSARDTGELFF
cdr3_nt: TGTGCCAGCAGCTTTGGTAGAAGCGCGCGGGACACCGGGGAGCTGTTTTTT

d_call: -
j_call: TRBJ2-7
clone_size: -
cdr3_length: 13
v_call: TRBV6-5
cdr3_aa: CASSSGVTYEQYF
cdr3_nt: TGTGCCAGCAGTTCAGGAGTTACCTACGAGCAGTACTTC

d_call: -
j_call: TRBJ2-7
clone_size: -
cdr3_length: 15
v_call: TRBV7-8
cdr3_aa: CASSLREGPSYEQYF
cdr3_nt: TGTGCCAGCAGCCTCCGAGAGGGGCCTTCCTACGAGCAGTACTTC

d_call: -
j_call: TRBJ1-3
clone_size: -
cdr3_length: 13
v_call: TRBV5-5
cdr3_aa: CASSLGSGNTIYF
cdr3_nt: TGTGCCAGCAGCTTGGGCTCTGGAAACACCATATATTTT

d_call: -
j_call: TRBJ1-5
clone_size: -
cdr3_length: 12
v_call: TRBV29-1
cdr3_aa: CSVGGRNQPQHF
cdr3_nt: TGCAGCGTGGGGGGGCGCAATCAGCCCCAGCATTTT

d_call: -
j_call: TRBJ1-1
clone_size: -
cdr3_length: 13
v_call: TRBV7-8
cdr3_aa: CASSLRGNTEAFF
cdr3_nt: TGTGCCAGCAGCTTAAGGGGGAACACTGAAGCTTTCTTT

d_call: -
j_call: TRBJ2-3
clone_size: -
cdr3_length: 13
v_call: TRBV28
cdr3_aa: CASSRPSTDTQYF
cdr3_nt: TGTGCCAGCAGCCGCCCTAGCACAGATACGCAGTATTTT

d_call: TRBD2
j_call: TRBJ2-7
clone_size: -
cdr3_length: 12
v_call: TRBV10-1
cdr3_aa: CASSQTSGEQYF
cdr3_nt: TGCGCCAGCAGTCAGACTAGCGGAGAGCAGTACTTC

d_call: -
j_call: TRBJ1-1
clone_size: -
cdr3_length: 13
v_call: TRBV25-1
cdr3_aa: CASSGTLGTEAFF
cdr3_nt: TGTGCCAGCAGTGGGACTTTGGGCACTGAAGCTTTCTTT

d_call: TRBD2
j_call: TRBJ2-7
clone_size: -
cdr3_length: 16
v_call: TRBV11-2
cdr3_aa: CASSSSGLAGSYEQYF
cdr3_nt: TGTGCCAGCAGCTCTTCGGGACTAGCGGGATCCTACGAGCAGTACTTC

d_call: -
j_call: TRBJ2-2
clone_size: -
cdr3_length: 15
v_call: TRBV28
cdr3_aa: CASGTGIQRVGELFF
cdr3_nt: TGTGCCAGCGGAACGGGAATCCAACGTGTCGGGGAGCTGTTTTTT

d_call: -
j_call: TRBJ2-1
clone_size: -
cdr3_length: 12
v_call: TRBV2
cdr3_aa: CASFRESYEQFF
cdr3_nt: TGTGCCAGCTTTCGGGAGTCGTATGAGCAGTTCTTC

d_call: TRBD2
j_call: TRBJ2-7
clone_size: -
cdr3_length: 14
v_call: TRBV10-3
cdr3_aa: CAISGLAGFYEQYF
cdr3_nt: TGTGCCATCAGTGGACTAGCGGGCTTCTACGAGCAGTACTTC

d_call: -
j_call: TRBJ1-5
clone_size: -
cdr3_length: 12
v_call: TRBV7-1
cdr3_aa: CASSPSGQPQHF
cdr3_nt: TGTGCCAGCAGTCCCAGTGGTCAGCCCCAGCATTTT

d_call: TRBD1
j_call: TRBJ1-3
clone_size: once
cdr3_length: 19
v_call: TRBV2
cdr3_aa: CASSTPRDRRTNSGNTIYF
cdr3_nt: TGTGCCAGCAGTACCCCGAGGGACAGGCGAACTAACTCTGGAAACACCATATATTTT

d_call: -
j_call: TRBJ1-2
clone_size: -
cdr3_length: 15
v_call: TRBV25-1
cdr3_aa: CASSDPGTGYHGYTF
cdr3_nt: TGTGCCAGCAGTGACCCAGGCACAGGCTATCACGGCTACACCTTC

d_call: TRBD1
j_call: TRBJ2-7
clone_size: -
cdr3_length: 15
v_call: TRBV6-6
cdr3_aa: CASTPRDRSSYEQYF
cdr3_nt: TGTGCCAGCACCCCCCGGGACAGGAGCTCCTACGAGCAGTACTTC

d_call: -
j_call: TRBJ2-1
clone_size: -
cdr3_length: 14
v_call: TRBV5-1
cdr3_aa: CASSLGEIYNEQFF
cdr3_nt: TGCGCCAGCAGCTTGGGGGAAATCTACAATGAGCAGTTCTTC

d_call: -
j_call: TRBJ2-1
clone_size: -
cdr3_length: 13
v_call: TRBV29-1
cdr3_aa: CSAKKLDYNEQFF
cdr3_nt: TGCAGCGCCAAAAAACTAGATTACAATGAGCAGTTCTTC

d_call: TRBD1
j_call: TRBJ2-3
clone_size: -
cdr3_length: 16
v_call: TRBV4-2
cdr3_aa: CASSRAPGQGADTQYF
cdr3_nt: TGTGCCAGCAGCCGCGCCCCGGGACAGGGGGCAGATACGCAGTATTTT

d_call: -
j_call: TRBJ2-3
clone_size: once
cdr3_length: 15
v_call: TRBV5-6
cdr3_aa: CASSSGGQVTDTQYF
cdr3_nt: TGTGCCAGCAGTTCAGGTGGGCAGGTCACAGATACGCAGTATTTT

d_call: -
j_call: TRBJ1-5
clone_size: few
cdr3_length: 13
v_call: TRBV7-2
cdr3_aa: CASSSDSNQPQHF
cdr3_nt: TGTGCCAGCAGCTCAGATAGCAATCAGCCCCAGCATTTT

d_call: TRBD1
j_call: TRBJ1-2
clone_size: -
cdr3_length: 14
v_call: TRBV7-2
cdr3_aa: CASSFPTGVYGYTF
cdr3_nt: TGTGCCAGCAGCTTCCCTACAGGGGTCTATGGCTACACCTTC

d_call: -
j_call: TRBJ1-1
clone_size: -
cdr3_length: 14
v_call: TRBV30
cdr3_aa: CAWSVIRANTEAFF
cdr3_nt: TGTGCCTGGAGTGTAATTAGGGCCAACACTGAAGCTTTCTTT

d_call: TRBD2
j_call: TRBJ2-1
clone_size: once
cdr3_length: 14
v_call: TRBV9
cdr3_aa: CASSDISGSDEQFF
cdr3_nt: TGTGCCAGCAGCGATATTAGCGGGAGTGATGAGCAGTTCTTC

d_call: -
j_call: TRBJ2-2
clone_size: once
cdr3_length: 14
v_call: TRBV2
cdr3_aa: CASSAGRNTGELFF
cdr3_nt: TGTGCCAGCAGTGCCGGGAGGAACACCGGGGAGCTGTTTTTT